The clone carrying this T cell receptor (beta chain) occurred a few times. Preparing the TCRbeta library involved the use of unique molecular identifiers. Each CDR3 protein is one row after TCRdb ran MiXCR on the PCR reads. Of approximately 270,000 distinct CDR3 sequences in the sample, around 25% were seen once. These data belong to a study of T-cell reconstitution after alpha-beta-depleted transplantation in children. The CDR3 loop spans 10 amino acids. The V gene's germline CDR1 is MNHEY and CDR2 SVGAGI. V was trimmed by 10 bases and J by 6 bases, leaving 8 bases between them. Sequenced here: PBMCs, mostly from graft donor cells, sampled 360 days after TCRalphabeta/CD19-depleted stem cell transplant. This clonotype was sampled from a female patient aged 2 to 10 who had a stem cell transplant for congenital amegakaryocytic thrombocytopenia, so the T cells may come from the graft donor. This chain connects TRBV6-5 to TRBJ2-3; no clear D. The DNA of the CDR3 is TGTGCCATCGGCCGGGATACGCAGTATTTT. Translated: CAIGRDTQYF.